This is a list of T cell receptor beta chains from one sample in a study of blood T cell repertoires in COVID-19. Measured with immunoSEQ multiplex PCR; TCRdb has only the in-frame clones, and not every one. The sample has about 44,000 clones; around four fifths are singletons. Material: peripheral blood. The receptors come from a human donor in a cohort sampled during active COVID-19. Both conserved end residues are part of each CDR3. D genes are given only for firm matches. A clone size is listed for some rows: how often the clone was seen (once, few, many), or a class if it is expanded.

D gene,clone size,J gene,V gene,CDR3 DNA,CDR3 protein
TRBD1,NA,TRBJ2-5,TRBV3-1/TRBV3-2,TGTGCCAGCAGCCTGATGTGGACAGGGCAAGAGACCCAGTACTTC,CASSLMWTGQETQYF
TRBD2,NA,TRBJ2-3,TRBV4-2,TGTGCCAGCAGCCAAGGGTGGGCTAGCGGAACAGATACGCAGTATTTT,CASSQGWASGTDTQYF
TRBD2,many,TRBJ2-2,TRBV5-1,TGCGCCAGCAGCTCCGGACTAGCGACAGCCGGGGAGCTGTTTTTT,CASSSGLATAGELFF
NA,NA,TRBJ2-3,TRBV3-1/TRBV3-2,TGTGCCAGCAGCCAAGATCACCGAGGGAGTAGTGTAGATACGCAGTATTTT,CASSQDHRGSSVDTQYF
NA,NA,TRBJ2-2,TRBV11-3,TGTGCCACCTCCCACGGAGGGGACACCGGGGAGCTGTTTTTT,CATSHGGDTGELFF
NA,NA,TRBJ1-4,TRBV5-1,TGCGCCAGCAGCTCGAATGTTGGACACCCAGAAAAACTGTTTTTT,CASSSNVGHPEKLFF
TRBD2,once,TRBJ2-2,TRBV11-3,TGTGCCAGCAGCTTAGACGGGAGGGCGGAGAACACCGGGGAGCTGTTTTTT,CASSLDGRAENTGELFF
TRBD1,NA,TRBJ1-2,TRBV28,TGTGCCAGCAGTCTACGGACAGGGTTTAACTATGGCTACACCTTC,CASSLRTGFNYGYTF
TRBD1,NA,TRBJ1-1,TRBV3-1/TRBV3-2,TGTGCCAGCAGCCCCGGACAGGGGAACACTGAAGCTTTCTTT,CASSPGQGNTEAFF
NA,NA,TRBJ2-1,TRBV28,TGTGCCGTTAGCCCCTCGTCGGCATCCTACAATGAGCAGTTCTTC,CAVSPSSASYNEQFF
NA,NA,TRBJ2-1,TRBV2,TGTGCCAGCAGTGTTGGGGGGATCTCCTACAATGAGCAGTTCTTC,CASSVGGISYNEQFF
NA,NA,TRBJ2-5,TRBV2,TGTGCCAGCTGGGATACAGGGCGTTGGGAGACCCAGTACTTC,CASWDTGRWETQYF
NA,NA,TRBJ2-2,TRBV6-1,TGTGCCAGCAGTGAACAGGAGGCCAGTAACACCGGGGAGCTGTTTTTT,CASSEQEASNTGELFF
NA,NA,TRBJ1-2,TRBV7-8,TGTGCCAGCAGTCAGAGGGGGGGCACTAACTATGGCTACACCTTC,CASSQRGGTNYGYTF
NA,NA,TRBJ2-7,TRBV10-3,TGTGCCATCAGTCCATTGACAGGAATTAGTGCGAACCACGAGCAGTACTTC,CAISPLTGISANHEQYF
NA,few,TRBJ1-1,TRBV19,TGTGCCAGTAGGTGGACAGCGCCGAACACTGAAGCTTTCTTT,CASRWTAPNTEAFF
NA,few,TRBJ2-1,TRBV6-6,TGTGCCAGCAGTAGAATAGCGGCACGGGCCCACAATGAGCAGTTCTTC,CASSRIAARAHNEQFF
TRBD2,NA,TRBJ2-3,TRBV29-1,TGCAGCGGGCGGACTAGCGGGGGGACAGATACGCAGTATTTT,CSGRTSGGTDTQYF
NA,NA,TRBJ1-1,TRBV7-9,TGTGCCAGCAGCTCAGCTGTTCAGGGATACCTGAACACTGAAGCTTTCTTT,CASSSAVQGYLNTEAFF
TRBD1,NA,TRBJ2-1,TRBV27,TGTGCCAGCAGTCCCGGACAGGGGGCAAATGAGCAGTTCTTC,CASSPGQGANEQFF
TRBD1,NA,TRBJ1-3,TRBV3-1/TRBV3-2,TGTGCCAGCAGCCCCGGACAGGGGGCTCGAAACACCATATATTTT,CASSPGQGARNTIYF
TRBD2,once,TRBJ2-1,TRBV7-9,TGTGCCAGCAGCCCGCGGGGGGACCCCTACAATGAGCAGTTCTTC,CASSPRGDPYNEQFF
TRBD1,NA,TRBJ1-2,TRBV20-1,TGCAGTGCTAGTCCTCCACCGGGACAGGGTGACCATGGCTACACCTTC,CSASPPPGQGDHGYTF
TRBD1,NA,TRBJ1-3,TRBV18,TGTGCCAGCTCGCCGGGACAGACTGGAAACACCATATATTTT,CASSPGQTGNTIYF
TRBD1,NA,TRBJ2-3,TRBV2,TGTGCCAGCAGGGCCCGGCACGGGGACAGGGACGATACGCAGTATTTT,CASRARHGDRDDTQYF
NA,NA,TRBJ2-5,TRBV11-2,TGTGCCAGCAGCTCAGGAGGGGAGCGGACCCAGTACTTC,CASSSGGERTQYF
NA,NA,TRBJ1-5,TRBV5-4,TGTGCCAGCAGTGCAGGGTATAGCAATCAGCCCCAGCATTTT,CASSAGYSNQPQHF
NA,NA,TRBJ1-3,TRBV5-6,TGTGCCAGCAGCTTGGGAGGGAGCTCTGGAAACACCATATATTTT,CASSLGGSSGNTIYF